The 22 T cell receptor beta chains reported below all come from one sample, sequenced in a study of T cell responses to AZD1222 COVID-19 vaccine. Produced via immunoSEQ multiplex PCR; TCRdb's table is partial and in-frame only. Of roughly 140,000 clones detected, about nine tenths appear once; the ten largest clones hold 3.4%. Source: peripheral blood, taken on day 0 of AZD1222 vaccination. These receptors came from an adult in good health.

The rearrangement links TRBV7-2 to TRBJ2-3, with D tentatively TRBD2 (6 bases). The V gene lost 2 bases and the J gene lost 3 bases, with 21 bases spanning the gap. The CDR3 is made up of 18 amino acids. Germline CDR1 SGHTA, CDR2 FQGNSA. CDR3 nucleotides: TGTGCCAGCAGCTTATTCGCTGCGGGGCCTGGGGGGACAGATACGCAGTATTTT. As protein: CASSLFAAGPGGTDTQYF.

This sequence joins TRBV6-5 and TRBJ2-2; D is uncertain. The CDR3 length is 12 residues. The V gene lost 6 bases and the J gene lost 1 base, with 3 bases spanning the gap. Germline loops: CDR1 MNHEY, CDR2 SVGAGI. CDR3: CASSKNTGELFF. DNA of the CDR3: TGTGCCAGCAGCAAGAACACCGGGGAGCTGTTTTTT.

The gene calls are TRBV5-5 and TRBJ2-4; D may be TRBD2 (6 bases). CDR3 length equals 15 residues. CDR1 SGHKS and CDR2 YYEKEE come from the germline V gene (reference sequence). V was cut by 4 bases and J by 1 base, with 12 bases left in between. CDR3 residues: CASSVEGPAKNIQYF. In nucleotides, the CDR3 is TGTGCCAGCAGCGTGGAGGGCCCGGCCAAAAACATTCAGTACTTC.

The genes are TRBV2 and TRBJ2-1; 7 nucleotides align to TRBD1. Germline V CDR1 and CDR2: SNHLY, FYNNEI. The CDR3 runs 12 residues. Trimming removed 7 bases from V and 10 bases from J; junction bases left unmatched: 7. As DNA, the CDR3 is TGTGCCAGCATCGGGACAGTTGACGAGCAGTTCTTC. Protein product: CASIGTVDEQFF.

The rearrangement uses TRBV7-6 and TRBJ1-2; D is possibly TRBD1 (6 bases). The CDR3 has 19 residues. The V gene lost 1 base and the J gene lost 5 bases, with 26 bases spanning the gap. Germline assignment: CDR1 SGHVS and CDR2 FNYEAQ. In DNA form, the CDR3 reads TGTGCCAGCAGCTTAGGCCCCATAAGACAGGCTCGGCGGGGGTATGGCTACACCTTC. Its translation: CASSLGPIRQARRGYGYTF.

The count of this clone is one. This chain connects TRBV30 to TRBJ1-2; no clear D gene. Per the germline V gene, CDR1 is GTSNPN and CDR2 is SVGIG (reference sequence). Deletions cut 0 bases from V and 0 bases from J, with 11 bases between. CDR3 length: 15 amino acids. The CDR3, as DNA: TGTGCCTGGAGTGTACTAGGTTCACCTAACTATGGCTACACCTTC. It encodes CAWSVLGSPNYGYTF. The whole variable domain, filled in from reference TRBV30 and TRBJ1-2, reads SQTIHQWPATLVQPVGSPLSLECTVEGTSNPNLYWYRQAAGRGLQLLFYSVGIGQISSEVPQNLSASRPQDRQFILSSKKLLLSDSGFYLCAWSVLGSPNYGYTFGSGTRLTVV.

In this sample, this clone turned up once. This sequence joins TRBV6-1 and TRBJ1-6; D remains unclear. The germline V gene has CDR1 MNHNS and CDR2 SASEGT. Trimming removed 1 base at V and 7 bases at J, with 5 bases between. The length of the CDR3 is 13 residues. The CDR3 DNA is TGTGCCAGCAGTGAAGGGTGGAATTCACCCCTCCACTTT. Protein product: CASSEGWNSPLHF.

The chain couples TRBV12-3 or TRBV12-4 to TRBJ2-7; 8 bases agree with TRBD1. V dropped 7 bases and J dropped 2; count of bases not matched to a gene: 4. The CDR3 covers 13 residues. The CDR3 nucleotides read TGTGCCAGCACACGACAGGGGCCCTACGAGCAGTACTTC. It yields the protein CASTRQGPYEQYF.

This clone was observed a few times. The genes are TRBV6-4 and TRBJ2-5; no reliable D call. The CDR3 covers 13 residues. Trimming took off 3 bases at V and 3 bases at J, with 8 bases between the two ends. Germline V gene lookup returns CDR1 MRHNA and CDR2 SNTAGT. CDR3 sequence (DNA): TGTGCCAGCAGTGAAAGGGCGGAAGAGACCCAGTACTTC. Encoded protein: CASSERAEETQYF.

The chain carries TRBV14 and TRBJ2-1; D ambiguous. Trimming took 1 base from V and 0 from J, leaving 7 bases between them. This CDR3 comprises 15 residues. Germline V lookup: CDR1 SGHDN, CDR2 FVKESK. CDR3 in amino acids: CASSQGQSSYNEQFF. The CDR3 DNA sequence: TGTGCCAGCAGCCAAGGACAAAGCTCCTACAATGAGCAGTTCTTC.

The V gene is TRBV19, the J gene TRBJ2-7; TRBD1 matches 7 bases. The CDR3 is made up of 14 amino acids. Germline CDR1 is LNHDA and CDR2 is SQIVND (reference sequence). V lost 10 bases to trimming and J lost 3 bases; unmatched junction nucleotides: 12. This CDR3 reads CATMSQTGNYEQYF. CDR3 DNA sequence: TGTGCCACCATGTCCCAGACAGGGAACTACGAGCAGTACTTC.

This rearrangement joins TRBV14 to TRBJ2-5; TRBD2 matches 11 bases. Germline V gives CDR1 SGHDN, CDR2 FVKESK. The V and J ends lost 3 bases and 5 bases, in that order; junction bases with no gene match: 5. This CDR3 region has 15 residues. CDR3 coding DNA: TGTGCCAGCAGCCACTTAGCGGGAGGGCCGGAGACCCAGTACTTC. Encoded protein: CASSHLAGGPETQYF.

The chain recombines TRBV5-1 with TRBJ1-3, with D possibly TRBD1 on 6 matching bases. This CDR3 is 14 amino acids long. Per germline, CDR1 SGHRS and CDR2 YFSETQ. V dropped 4 bases and J dropped 8 bases, with 16 bases sitting between them. The CDR3 nucleotides read TGCGCCAGCAGCCCCCTGACAGGTTCGGACACCATATATTTT. Protein product: CASSPLTGSDTIYF.

This clone was counted once. The chain has TRBV6-2 or TRBV6-3 and TRBJ1-2; D not certain. The CDR3 sequence is 13 residues long. Per the germline V gene, CDR1 is MNHEY and CDR2 is SVGEGT. Trimming shortened V by 6 bases and J by 7 bases, and 15 bases separated the two germline ends. CDR3 amino acids: CASSGLPDGGYTF. The CDR3 DNA reads TGTGCCAGCAGCGGTCTCCCGGACGGTGGCTACACCTTC.

CDR3 nucleotide sequence: TGTGCCAGCAGCGCCGGACTAGCGGGTCCCAGGGAGACCCAGTACTTC. Residues: CASSAGLAGPRETQYF. The V gene is TRBV9, the J gene TRBJ2-5; TRBD2 matches 11 bases. The junction had 9 bases not matched to a gene; V was cut back by 3 bases and J by 5 bases. Germline CDR1 SGDLS, CDR2 YYNGEE. CDR3 length: 16 residues.

The V gene is TRBV14, the J gene TRBJ1-2, with D maybe TRBD1 (5 bases). The CDR3 is 13 residues long. The V and J ends lost 4 bases and 8 bases respectively, with 14 bases between them. Germline V gene sequence: CDR1 SGHDN, CDR2 FVKESK. CDR3: CASSPSRGAGYTF. The CDR3 DNA reads TGTGCCAGCAGCCCATCGCGCGGGGCCGGCTACACCTTC.

The chain combines TRBV24-1 with TRBJ2-1, with D tentatively TRBD2 (6 bases). In germline, CDR1 is KGHDR, CDR2 SFDVKD. CDR3 length: 15 amino acids. Trimming removed 5 bases at V and 4 bases at J, with 14 bases between. The CDR3 DNA sequence: TGTGCCACCAGTGGTGGTAGCGGCTCTTACAATGAGCAGTTCTTC. This encodes CATSGGSGSYNEQFF.

This chain uses TRBV9 with TRBJ2-3; TRBD1 matches 10 bases. Germline V gene lookup returns CDR1 SGDLS and CDR2 YYNGEE. The V and J ends lost 1 base and 1 base, in that order; junction bases with no gene match: 3. The CDR3 has 16 residues. The CDR3 DNA is TGTGCCAGCAGCGTATCCGACAGGGGGCGCACAGATACGCAGTATTTT. Its protein is CASSVSDRGRTDTQYF.

The rearrangement links TRBV19 to TRBJ2-7; D may be TRBD1 (6 bases). V shed 3 bases and J shed 1 base, with 7 bases lying between them. CDR3 length: 13 residues. The germline V gene encodes CDR1 LNHDA and CDR2 SQIVND (reference sequence). The CDR3 bases are TGTGCCAGTAGTATCCAGGGGTCCTACGAGCAGTACTTC. This translates into CASSIQGSYEQYF.

CDR3 DNA sequence: TGCAGCGTTGAAATGCAGGGGGCCGGCGGCTACACCTTC. Translation: CSVEMQGAGGYTF. This sequence joins TRBV29-1 and TRBJ1-2; the match to TRBD1 covers 8 bases. CDR3 length: 13 amino acids. Trimming removed 2 bases from V and 8 bases from J; junction bases left unmatched: 7. Germline CDR1 and CDR2: SQVTM and ANQGSEA.

This chain links TRBV2 with TRBJ2-3; 7 nucleotides agree with TRBD2. The V segment lost 8 bases and the J segment 1 base; nucleotides outside the gene matches: 0. Germline-derived CDR1 and CDR2 are SNHLY and FYNNEI. CDR3 length: 12 residues. The CDR3 region has the DNA TGTGCCAGCCGGGGGGGCACAGATACGCAGTATTTT. The encoded protein is CASRGGTDTQYF. The whole variable domain, filled in from reference TRBV2 and TRBJ2-3, reads EPEVTQTPSHQVTQMGQEVILRCVPISNHLYFYWYRQILGQKVEFLVSFYNNEISEKSEIFDDQFSVERPDGSNFTLKIRSTKLEDSAMYFCASRGGTDTQYFGPGTRLTVL.

The V call is TRBV18, the J call TRBJ2-2; the match to TRBD2 covers 8 bases. Germline-derived CDR1 and CDR2 are KGHSH and LQKENI. CDR3 size: 16 residues. Trimming cost V 3 bases and J 4 bases; bases outside gene matches: 7. The CDR3, as DNA: TGTGCCAGCTCACCCATCAGCGGGAGAGCCACCGGGGAGCTGTTTTTT. Translated, it gives CASSPISGRATGELFF.